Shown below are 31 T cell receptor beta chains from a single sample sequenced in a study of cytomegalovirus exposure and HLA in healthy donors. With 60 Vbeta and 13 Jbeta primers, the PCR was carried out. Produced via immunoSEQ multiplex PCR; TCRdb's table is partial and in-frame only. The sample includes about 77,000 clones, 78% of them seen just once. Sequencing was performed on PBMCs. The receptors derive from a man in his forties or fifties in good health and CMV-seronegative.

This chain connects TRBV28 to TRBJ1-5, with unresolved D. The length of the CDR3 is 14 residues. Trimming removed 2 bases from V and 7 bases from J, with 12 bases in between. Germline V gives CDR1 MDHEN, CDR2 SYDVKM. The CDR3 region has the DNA TGTGCCAGCAGTTTAGCGGGAATTGGGCAGCCCCAGCATTTT. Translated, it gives CASSLAGIGQPQHF.

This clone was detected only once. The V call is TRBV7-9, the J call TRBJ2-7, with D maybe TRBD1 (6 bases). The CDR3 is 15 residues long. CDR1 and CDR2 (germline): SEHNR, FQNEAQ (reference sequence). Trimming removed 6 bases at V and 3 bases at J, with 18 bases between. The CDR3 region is CASSSPPTGHYEQYF. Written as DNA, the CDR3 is TGTGCCAGCAGTTCCCCCCCGACAGGTCACTACGAGCAGTACTTC.

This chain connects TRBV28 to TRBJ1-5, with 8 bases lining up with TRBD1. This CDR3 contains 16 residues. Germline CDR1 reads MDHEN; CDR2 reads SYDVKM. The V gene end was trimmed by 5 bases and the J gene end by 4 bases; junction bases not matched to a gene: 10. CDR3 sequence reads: CASSGPGQGGNQPQHF. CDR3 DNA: TGTGCCAGCAGTGGCCCCGGACAGGGCGGGAATCAGCCCCAGCATTTT.

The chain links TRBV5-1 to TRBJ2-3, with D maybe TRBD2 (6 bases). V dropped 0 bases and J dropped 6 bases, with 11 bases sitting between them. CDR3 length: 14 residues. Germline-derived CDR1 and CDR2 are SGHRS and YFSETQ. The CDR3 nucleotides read TGCGCCAGCAGCTTGGGACTAGAAGGGGATACGCAGTATTTT. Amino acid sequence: CASSLGLEGDTQYF.

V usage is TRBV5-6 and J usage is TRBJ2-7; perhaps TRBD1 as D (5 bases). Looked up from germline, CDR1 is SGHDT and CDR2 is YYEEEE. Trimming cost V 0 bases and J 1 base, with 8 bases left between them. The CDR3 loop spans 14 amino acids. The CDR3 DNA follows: TGTGCCAGCAGCTTGGGGGGCCAGTCCTACGAGCAGTACTTC. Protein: CASSLGGQSYEQYF.

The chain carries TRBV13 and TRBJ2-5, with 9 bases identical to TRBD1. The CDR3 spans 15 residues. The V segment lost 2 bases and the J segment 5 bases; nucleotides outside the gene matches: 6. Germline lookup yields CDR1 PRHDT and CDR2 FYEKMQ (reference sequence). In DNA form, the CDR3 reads TGTGCCAGCAGCTTACGGACAGGGACAGGGGAGACCCAGTACTTC. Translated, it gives CASSLRTGTGETQYF. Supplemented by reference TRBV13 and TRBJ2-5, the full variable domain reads AAGVIQSPRHLIKEKRETATLKCYPIPRHDTVYWYQQGPGQDPQFLISFYEKMQSDKGSIPDRFSAQQFSDYHSELNMSSLELGDSALYFCASSLRTGTGETQYFGPGTRLLVL.

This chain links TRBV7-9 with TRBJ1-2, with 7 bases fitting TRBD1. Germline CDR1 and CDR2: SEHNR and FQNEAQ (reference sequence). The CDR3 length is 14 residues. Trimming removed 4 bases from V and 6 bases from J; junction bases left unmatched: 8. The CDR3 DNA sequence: TGTGCCAGCAGCTACTTATTCACAGGGGATGGCTACACCTTC. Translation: CASSYLFTGDGYTF. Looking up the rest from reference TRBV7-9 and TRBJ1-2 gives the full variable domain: DTGVSQNPRHKITKRGQNVTFRCDPISEHNRLYWYRQTLGQGPEFLTYFQNEAQLEKSRLLSDRFSAERPKGSFSTLEIQRTEQGDSAMYLCASSYLFTGDGYTFGSGTRLTVV.

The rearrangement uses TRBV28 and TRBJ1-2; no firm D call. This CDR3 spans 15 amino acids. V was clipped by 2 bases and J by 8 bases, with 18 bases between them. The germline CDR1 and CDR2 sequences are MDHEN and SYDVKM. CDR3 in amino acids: CASSLPGGGGGGYTF. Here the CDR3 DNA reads TGTGCCAGCAGTTTACCCGGCGGAGGTGGAGGAGGCTACACCTTC.

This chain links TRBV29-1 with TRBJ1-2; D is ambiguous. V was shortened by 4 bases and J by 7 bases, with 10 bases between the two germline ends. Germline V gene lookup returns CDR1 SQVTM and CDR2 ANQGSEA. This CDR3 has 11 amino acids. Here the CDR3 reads CSVVREVGYTF. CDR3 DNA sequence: TGCAGCGTTGTCCGGGAGGTTGGCTACACCTTC.

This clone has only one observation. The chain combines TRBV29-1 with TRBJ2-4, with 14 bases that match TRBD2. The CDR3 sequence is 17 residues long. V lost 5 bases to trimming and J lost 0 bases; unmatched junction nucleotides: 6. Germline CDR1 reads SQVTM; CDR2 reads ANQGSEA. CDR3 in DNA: TGCAGCGTTATACCGGGACTAGCGGGAGCAGCCAAAAACATTCAGTACTTC. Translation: CSVIPGLAGAAKNIQYF.

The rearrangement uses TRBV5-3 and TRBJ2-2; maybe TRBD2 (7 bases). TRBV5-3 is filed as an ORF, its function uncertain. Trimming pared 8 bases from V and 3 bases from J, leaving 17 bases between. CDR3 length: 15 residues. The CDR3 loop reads CARAAGAGDTGELFF. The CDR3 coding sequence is TGTGCCAGGGCGGCGGGGGCGGGAGACACCGGGGAGCTGTTTTTT.

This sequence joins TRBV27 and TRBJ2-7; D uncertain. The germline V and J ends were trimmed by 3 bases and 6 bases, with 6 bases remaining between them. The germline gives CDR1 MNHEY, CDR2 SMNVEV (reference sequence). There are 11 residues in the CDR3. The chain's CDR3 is CASSFGFEQYF. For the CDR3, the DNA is TGTGCCAGCAGTTTCGGGTTCGAGCAGTACTTC.

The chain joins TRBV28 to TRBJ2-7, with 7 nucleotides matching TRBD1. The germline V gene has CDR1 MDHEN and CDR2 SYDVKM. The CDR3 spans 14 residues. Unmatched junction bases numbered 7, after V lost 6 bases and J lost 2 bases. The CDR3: CASSDPTGTYEQYF. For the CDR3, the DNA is TGTGCCAGCAGCGACCCGACAGGGACCTACGAGCAGTACTTC.

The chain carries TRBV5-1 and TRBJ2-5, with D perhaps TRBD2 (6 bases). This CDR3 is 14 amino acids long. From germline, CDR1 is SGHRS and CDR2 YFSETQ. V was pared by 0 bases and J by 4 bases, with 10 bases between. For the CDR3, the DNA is TGCGCCAGCAGCTTGGTCGGGACTGGAGAGACCCAGTACTTC. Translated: CASSLVGTGETQYF.

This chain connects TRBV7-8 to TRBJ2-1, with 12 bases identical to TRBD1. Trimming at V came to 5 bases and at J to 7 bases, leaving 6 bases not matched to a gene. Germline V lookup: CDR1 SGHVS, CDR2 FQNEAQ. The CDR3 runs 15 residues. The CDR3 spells CASSPGTGGQNEQFF. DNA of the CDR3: TGTGCCAGCAGCCCAGGGACAGGGGGCCAGAATGAGCAGTTCTTC.

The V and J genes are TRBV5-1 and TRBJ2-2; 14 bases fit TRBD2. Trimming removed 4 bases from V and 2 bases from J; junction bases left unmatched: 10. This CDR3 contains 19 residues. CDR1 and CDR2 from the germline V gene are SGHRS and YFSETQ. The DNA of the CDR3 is TGCGCCAGCAGCATCCTACCCGGGACTAGCGGGAGAAACACCGGGGAGCTGTTTTTT. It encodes CASSILPGTSGRNTGELFF.

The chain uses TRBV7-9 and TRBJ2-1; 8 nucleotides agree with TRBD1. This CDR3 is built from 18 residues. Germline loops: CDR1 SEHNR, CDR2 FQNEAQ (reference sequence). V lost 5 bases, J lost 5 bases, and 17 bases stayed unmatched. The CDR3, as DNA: TGTGCCAGCAGCCCCGTAGAGCGACAGGGGCTGAAACACAATGAGCAGTTCTTC. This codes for CASSPVERQGLKHNEQFF.

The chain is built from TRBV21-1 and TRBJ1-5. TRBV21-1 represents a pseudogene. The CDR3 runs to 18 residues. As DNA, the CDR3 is TGTGCCAGCAGCAAAGAACTCCACGGGGAGGGGTCCGATCAGCCCCAGCATTTT. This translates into CASSKELHGEGSDQPQHF.

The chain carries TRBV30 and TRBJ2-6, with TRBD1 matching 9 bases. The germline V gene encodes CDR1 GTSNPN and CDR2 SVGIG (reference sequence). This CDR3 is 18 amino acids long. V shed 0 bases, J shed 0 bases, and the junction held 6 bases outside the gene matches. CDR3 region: CAWSVRDRAFSGANVLTF. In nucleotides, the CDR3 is TGTGCCTGGAGTGTACGGGACAGGGCTTTCTCTGGGGCCAACGTCCTGACTTTC.

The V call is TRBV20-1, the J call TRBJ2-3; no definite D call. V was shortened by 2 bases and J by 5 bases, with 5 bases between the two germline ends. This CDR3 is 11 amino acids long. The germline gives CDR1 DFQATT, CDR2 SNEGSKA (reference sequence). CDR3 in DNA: TGCAGTGCTAGATCGGTAGATACGCAGTATTTT. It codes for CSARSVDTQYF.

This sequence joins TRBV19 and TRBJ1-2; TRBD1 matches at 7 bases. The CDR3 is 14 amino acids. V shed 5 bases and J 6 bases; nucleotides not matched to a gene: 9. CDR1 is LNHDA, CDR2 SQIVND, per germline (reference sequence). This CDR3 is CASSFPGQFDGYTF. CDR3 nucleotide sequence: TGTGCCAGTAGTTTTCCGGGACAGTTCGATGGCTACACCTTC.

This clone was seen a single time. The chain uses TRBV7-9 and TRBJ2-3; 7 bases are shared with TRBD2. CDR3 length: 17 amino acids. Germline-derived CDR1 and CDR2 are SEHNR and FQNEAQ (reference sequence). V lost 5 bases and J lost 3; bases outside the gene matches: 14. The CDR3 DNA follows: TGTGCCAGCAGCCGGGAAGGGAGCGGGACTTTTACAGATACGCAGTATTTT. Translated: CASSREGSGTFTDTQYF. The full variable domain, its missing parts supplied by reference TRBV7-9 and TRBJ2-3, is DTGVSQNPRHKITKRGQNVTFRCDPISEHNRLYWYRQTLGQGPEFLTYFQNEAQLEKSRLLSDRFSAERPKGSFSTLEIQRTEQGDSAMYLCASSREGSGTFTDTQYFGPGTRLTVL.

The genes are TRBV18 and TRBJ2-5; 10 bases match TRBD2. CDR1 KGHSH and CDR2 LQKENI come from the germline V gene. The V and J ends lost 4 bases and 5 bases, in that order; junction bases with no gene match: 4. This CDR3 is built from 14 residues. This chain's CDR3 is CASSLTSGWETQYF. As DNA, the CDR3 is TGTGCCAGCTCACTGACTAGCGGGTGGGAGACCCAGTACTTC.

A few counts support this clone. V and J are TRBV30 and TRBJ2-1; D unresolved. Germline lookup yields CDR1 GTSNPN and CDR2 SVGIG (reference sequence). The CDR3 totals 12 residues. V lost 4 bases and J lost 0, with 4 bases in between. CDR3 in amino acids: CAWTSSYNEQFF. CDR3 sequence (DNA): TGTGCCTGGACTAGCTCCTACAATGAGCAGTTCTTC.

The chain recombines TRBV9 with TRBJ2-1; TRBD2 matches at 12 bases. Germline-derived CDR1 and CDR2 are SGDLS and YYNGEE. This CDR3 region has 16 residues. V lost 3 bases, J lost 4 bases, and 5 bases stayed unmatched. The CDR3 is CASSGLAGDRYNEQFF. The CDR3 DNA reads TGTGCCAGCAGCGGACTAGCGGGAGATCGGTACAATGAGCAGTTCTTC.

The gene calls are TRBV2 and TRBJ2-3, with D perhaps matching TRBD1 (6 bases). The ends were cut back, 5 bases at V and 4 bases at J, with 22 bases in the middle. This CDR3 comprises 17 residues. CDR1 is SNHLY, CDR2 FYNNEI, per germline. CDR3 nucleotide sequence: TGTGCCAGCAGTTATTTTTGGGACACCGAGGGGTCAGATACGCAGTATTTT. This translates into CASSYFWDTEGSDTQYF.

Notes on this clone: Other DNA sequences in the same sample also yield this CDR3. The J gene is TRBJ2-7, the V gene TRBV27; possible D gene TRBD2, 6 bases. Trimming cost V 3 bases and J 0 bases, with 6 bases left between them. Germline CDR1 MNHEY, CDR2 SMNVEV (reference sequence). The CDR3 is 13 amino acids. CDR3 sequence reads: CASSLTSSYEQYF. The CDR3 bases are TGTGCCAGCAGTTTGACTAGCTCCTACGAGCAGTACTTC.

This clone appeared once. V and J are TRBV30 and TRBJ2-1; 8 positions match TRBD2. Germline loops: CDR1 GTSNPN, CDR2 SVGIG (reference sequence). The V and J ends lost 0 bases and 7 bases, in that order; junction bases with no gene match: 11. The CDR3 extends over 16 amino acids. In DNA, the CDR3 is TGTGCCTGGAGTGTACACGGGCTAGCGGGCAGGAATGAGCAGTTCTTC. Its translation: CAWSVHGLAGRNEQFF.

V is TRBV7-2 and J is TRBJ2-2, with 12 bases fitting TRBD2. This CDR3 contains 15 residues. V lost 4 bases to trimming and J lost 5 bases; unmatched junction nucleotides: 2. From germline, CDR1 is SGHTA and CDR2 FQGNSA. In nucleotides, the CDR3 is TGTGCCAGCAGCTCTAGCGGGAGGGTTACCGGGGAGCTGTTTTTT. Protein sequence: CASSSSGRVTGELFF.

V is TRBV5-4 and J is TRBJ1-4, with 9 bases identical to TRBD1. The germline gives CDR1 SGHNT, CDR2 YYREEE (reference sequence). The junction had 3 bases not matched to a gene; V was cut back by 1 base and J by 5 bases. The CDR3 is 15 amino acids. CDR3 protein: CASSLTGTGNEKLFF. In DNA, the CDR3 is TGTGCCAGCAGCTTGACAGGGACAGGGAATGAAAAACTGTTTTTT.

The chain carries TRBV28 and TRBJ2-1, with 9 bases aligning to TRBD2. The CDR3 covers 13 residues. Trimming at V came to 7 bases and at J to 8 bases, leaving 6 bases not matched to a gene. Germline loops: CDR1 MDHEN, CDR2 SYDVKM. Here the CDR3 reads CASTHGTSYEQFF. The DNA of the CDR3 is TGTGCCAGCACGCACGGGACTAGCTATGAGCAGTTCTTC.